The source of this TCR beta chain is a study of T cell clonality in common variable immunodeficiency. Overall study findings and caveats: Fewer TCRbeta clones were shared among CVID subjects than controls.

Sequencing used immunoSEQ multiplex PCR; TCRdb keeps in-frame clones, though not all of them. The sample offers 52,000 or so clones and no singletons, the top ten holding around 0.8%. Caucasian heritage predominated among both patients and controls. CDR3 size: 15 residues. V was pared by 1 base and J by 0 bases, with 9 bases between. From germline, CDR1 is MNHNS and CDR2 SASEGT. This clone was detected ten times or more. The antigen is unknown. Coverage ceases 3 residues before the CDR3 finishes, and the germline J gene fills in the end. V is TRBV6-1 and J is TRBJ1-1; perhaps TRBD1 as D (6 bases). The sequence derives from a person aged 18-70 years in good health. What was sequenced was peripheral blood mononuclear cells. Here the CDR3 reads CASSEVGAMNTEAFF. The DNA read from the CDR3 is TGTGCCAGCAGTGAAGTGGGGGCCATGAACACTGAA.